The 21 T cell receptor beta chains below all came from one sample that was sequenced in a study of CD8 T cells in Susac syndrome. Reverse transcription of roughly 0.45 to 1 ug RNA was carried out with random hexamers. Using its own MiXCR run on the immunoSEQ multiplex PCR reads, TCRdb lists one record per CDR3 protein. Of more than 100,000 distinct CDR3 sequences listed, 95% to 96% were seen once; the top ten hold approximately 0.15%. The source material was CD4+ T cells from PBMCs. The receptors derive from a human donor with Susac syndrome.

The chain employs TRBV13 and TRBJ2-5, with D possibly TRBD2 on 6 matching bases. V lost 5 bases and J lost 3, with 19 bases in between. This CDR3 is 16 amino acids long. Per the germline V gene, CDR1 is PRHDT and CDR2 is FYEKMQ (reference sequence). As DNA, the CDR3 is TGTGCCAGCAGCCCACTCGGGGCCGGAGGGGAAGAGACCCAGTACTTC. Residues: CASSPLGAGGEETQYF. The full variable domain, in which reference TRBV13 and TRBJ2-5 provide the parts outside the CDR3, is AAGVIQSPRHLIKEKRETATLKCYPIPRHDTVYWYQQGPGQDPQFLISFYEKMQSDKGSIPDRFSAQQFSDYHSELNMSSLELGDSALYFCASSPLGAGGEETQYFGPGTRLLVL.

The chain is built from TRBV19 and TRBJ2-1; 12 bases agree with TRBD2. The CDR3 runs to 15 residues. Trimming cost V 4 bases and J 8 bases; bases outside gene matches: 6. From germline, CDR1 is LNHDA and CDR2 SQIVND (reference sequence). The CDR3 protein is CASSKSTSGSYEQFF. For the CDR3, the DNA is TGTGCCAGTAGTAAGTCGACTAGCGGGAGTTATGAGCAGTTCTTC.

This rearrangement joins TRBV9 to TRBJ2-5; 7 nucleotides agree with TRBD1. Trimming at V came to 6 bases and at J to 5 bases, leaving 10 bases not matched to a gene. Germline V CDR1 and CDR2: SGDLS, YYNGEE. The CDR3 covers 14 residues. CDR3 DNA: TGTGCCAGCACCCCTATGACAGGGCCCGAGACCCAGTACTTC. The encoded protein is CASTPMTGPETQYF.

In DNA form, the CDR3 reads TGCAGCGTTAGCGGAAACTCTGGAAACACCATATATTTT. Protein sequence: CSVSGNSGNTIYF. J is TRBJ1-3 and V is TRBV29-1, with no clear D. The CDR3 runs 13 residues. Trimming cost V 5 bases and J 0 bases, with 8 bases left between them. The germline V gene has CDR1 SQVTM and CDR2 ANQGSEA. Full variable domain (outside the CDR3, taken from reference TRBV29-1 and TRBJ1-3): SAVISQKPSRDICQRGTSLTIQCQVDSQVTMMFWYRQQPGQSLTLIATANQGSEATYESGFVIDKFPISRPNLTFSTLTVSNMSPEDSSIYLCSVSGNSGNTIYFGEGSWLTVV.

V usage is TRBV30 and J usage is TRBJ2-5; D perhaps matches TRBD1 (5 bases). In germline, CDR1 is GTSNPN, CDR2 SVGIG (reference sequence). The V gene lost 0 bases and the J gene lost 0 bases, with 8 bases spanning the gap. The CDR3 loop spans 14 amino acids. The DNA for the CDR3 is TGTGCCTGGAGTGTCGGCAGGGACCAAGAGACCCAGTACTTC. Its protein product is CAWSVGRDQETQYF.

This chain connects TRBV29-1 to TRBJ2-2, with D hard to call. The germline V and J ends were trimmed by 5 bases and 0 bases, with 7 bases remaining between them. Germline V gene sequence: CDR1 SQVTM, CDR2 ANQGSEA. The CDR3 runs 13 residues. The CDR3 coding sequence is TGCAGCGTTCTCGGTCCGAACACCGGGGAGCTGTTTTTT. Translation gives CSVLGPNTGELFF.

The chain combines TRBV24-1 with TRBJ2-1, with D perhaps being TRBD1 or TRBD2 (5 bases each). Trimming left V 6 bases short and J 9 bases short, with 8 bases between. Germline lookup yields CDR1 KGHDR and CDR2 SFDVKD. CDR3 length equals 11 residues. The CDR3 DNA reads TGTGCCACCAGTTCGGGGACTGAGCAGTTCTTC. Protein product: CATSSGTEQFF.

The CDR3 coding sequence is TGTGCCAGCAGCCAACCAGACAGGGCCCAAGAGACCCAGTACTTC. Protein sequence: CASSQPDRAQETQYF. The chain uses TRBV3-1 and TRBJ2-5, with 7 bases matching TRBD1. This CDR3 is built from 15 residues. V lost 2 bases to trimming and J lost 1 base; unmatched junction nucleotides: 4. Germline V gene data show CDR1 as LGHDT and CDR2 as YNNKEL (reference sequence).

This chain links TRBV20-1 with TRBJ2-7; 7 nucleotides align to TRBD2. CDR3 length: 13 amino acids. The germline V gene has CDR1 DFQATT and CDR2 SNEGSKA (reference sequence). V shed 8 bases, J shed 6 bases, and the junction held 13 bases outside the gene matches. The CDR3 here is CSTHIAGRAEQYF. The CDR3, as DNA: TGCAGTACCCATATAGCGGGTCGGGCCGAGCAGTACTTC.

The chain employs TRBV7-9 and TRBJ2-1, with D unresolved. Germline V CDR1 and CDR2: SEHNR, FQNEAQ (reference sequence). This CDR3 has 11 amino acids. V dropped 1 base and J dropped 12 bases, with 7 bases sitting between them. The CDR3 here is CASSLEAMQFF. In DNA form, the CDR3 reads TGTGCCAGCAGCTTAGAGGCTATGCAGTTCTTC.

The CDR3: CASSQHPTGAGANVLTF. The DNA of the CDR3 is TGTGCCAGCTCACAACACCCGACAGGGGCCGGGGCCAACGTCCTGACTTTC. This rearrangement joins TRBV18 to TRBJ2-6; 8 bases align to TRBD1. The length of the CDR3 is 17 residues. V was pared by 4 bases and J by 4 bases, with 9 bases of the junction left unmatched. CDR1 KGHSH and CDR2 LQKENI come from the germline V gene.

The chain couples TRBV20-1 to TRBJ2-7, with D possibly matching TRBD2 (5 bases). From germline, CDR1 is DFQATT and CDR2 SNEGSKA (reference sequence). Trimming shortened V by 8 bases and J by 0 bases, and 14 bases separated the two germline ends. The CDR3 is 13 residues long. The CDR3, as DNA: TGCAGTTTCAAACTAGAGAGCTCCTACGAGCAGTACTTC. Its protein is CSFKLESSYEQYF.

The gene calls are TRBV7-2 and TRBJ2-2; no clear D gene. The CDR3 consists of 14 residues. Per the germline V gene, CDR1 is SGHTA and CDR2 is FQGNSA. Trimming stripped 5 bases from V and 2 bases from J, with 9 bases between. In DNA, the CDR3 is TGTGCCAGCAGCACCCGACTTAACACCGGGGAGCTGTTTTTT. This codes for CASSTRLNTGELFF.

In DNA form, the CDR3 reads TGTGCCAGCACCACCCTAGGTGGGACTGAAGCTTTCTTT. Translated, it gives CASTTLGGTEAFF. V usage is TRBV11-1 and J usage is TRBJ1-1; D remains ambiguous. The germline CDR1 and CDR2 sequences are SGHAT and FQDESV (reference sequence). Between the trimmed V and J ends, which lost 7 bases and 5 bases, there was a span of 14 bases. This CDR3 comprises 13 residues.

The V gene is TRBV20-1, the J gene TRBJ1-5, with TRBD1 matching over 7 bases. V shed 4 bases, J shed 4 bases, and the junction held 16 bases outside the gene matches. Germline CDR1 is DFQATT and CDR2 is SNEGSKA (reference sequence). The CDR3 consists of 17 residues. The DNA of the CDR3 is TGCAGTGCTACGAGGGGGCAGGGCCCCCTATGGAATCAGCCCCAGCATTTT. Protein sequence: CSATRGQGPLWNQPQHF.

This chain connects TRBV5-4 to TRBJ1-2, with D tentatively TRBD1 (6 bases). Deletions cut 3 bases from V and 4 bases from J, with 19 bases between. From germline, CDR1 is SGHNT and CDR2 YYREEE (reference sequence). The CDR3 totals 16 residues. This CDR3 reads CASSWKTGGGGYGYTF. The CDR3 DNA reads TGTGCCAGCAGCTGGAAGACCGGGGGGGGCGGCTATGGCTACACCTTC.

Here the CDR3 reads CASSQEGDRADTGELFF. The CDR3 DNA is TGCGCCAGCAGCCAAGAAGGAGACAGGGCGGACACCGGGGAGCTGTTTTTT. This chain uses TRBV4-1 with TRBJ2-2, with 7 bases aligning to TRBD1. The V gene end was trimmed by 0 bases and the J gene end by 3 bases; junction bases not matched to a gene: 7. CDR3 length: 17 residues. Germline CDR1 MGHRA, CDR2 YSYEKL.

This chain joins TRBV15 and TRBJ2-7, with TRBD2 as a possible D gene (6 bases). V lost 5 bases, J lost 2 bases, and 16 bases lay in between. The CDR3 consists of 15 residues. Looked up from germline, CDR1 is LNHNV and CDR2 is YYDKDF (reference sequence). As DNA, the CDR3 is TGTGCCACCAGCGCCGTGCGGGATTCGGCCTACGAGCAGTACTTC. Translating gives CATSAVRDSAYEQYF.

This sequence joins TRBV20-1 and TRBJ2-1; D gene uncertain. This CDR3 region has 12 residues. Trimming pared 7 bases from V and 0 bases from J, leaving 7 bases between. CDR1 and CDR2 from the germline V gene are DFQATT and SNEGSKA (reference sequence). CDR3 in DNA: TGCAGTGGGAGAAGCTCCTACAATGAGCAGTTCTTC. It translates to CSGRSSYNEQFF.

The rearrangement links TRBV5-4 to TRBJ2-5; 16 nucleotides line up with TRBD2. Looked up from germline, CDR1 is SGHNT and CDR2 is YYREEE (reference sequence). With 4 bases clipped from V and 4 bases from J, the junction kept 7 bases outside the gene matches. The CDR3 contains 17 residues. CDR3 residues: CASSTGLAGGGGETQYF. The CDR3 DNA sequence: TGTGCCAGCAGCACGGGACTAGCGGGAGGGGGAGGAGAGACCCAGTACTTC.

J is TRBJ2-3 and V is TRBV15, with 7 bases that match TRBD1. Looked up from germline, CDR1 is LNHNV and CDR2 is YYDKDF (reference sequence). This CDR3 contains 16 residues. The V and J ends lost 5 bases and 1 base, in that order; junction bases with no gene match: 9. This CDR3 is CATSGGQARGTDTQYF. DNA of the CDR3: TGTGCCACCAGCGGCGGACAGGCCCGGGGCACAGATACGCAGTATTTT.